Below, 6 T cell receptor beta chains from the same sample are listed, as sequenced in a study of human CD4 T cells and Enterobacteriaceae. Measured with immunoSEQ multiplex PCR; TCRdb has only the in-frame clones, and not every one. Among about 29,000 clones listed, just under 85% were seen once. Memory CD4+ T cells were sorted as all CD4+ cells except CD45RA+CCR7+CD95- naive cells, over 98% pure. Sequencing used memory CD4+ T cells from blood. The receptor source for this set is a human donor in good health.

Here the CDR3 DNA reads TGTGCCAGTAGTATCCCCGGCCTGAACACTGAAGCTTTCTTT. This codes for CASSIPGLNTEAFF. The chain uses TRBV19 and TRBJ1-1, with D unresolved. Looked up from germline, CDR1 is LNHDA and CDR2 is SQIVND (reference sequence). The V end was cut by 3 bases, the J end by 0 bases, with 8 bases between. The CDR3 is 14 residues long. The variable domain in full, with the rest retrieved from reference TRBV19 and TRBJ1-1, is DGGITQSPKYLFRKEGQNVTLSCEQNLNHDAMYWYRQDPGQGLRLIYYSQIVNDFQKGDIAEGYSVSREKKESFPLTVTSAQKNPTAFYLCASSIPGLNTEAFFGQGTRLTVV.

As DNA, the CDR3 is TGTGCCTGCGGTCCTCCCCGACACAATGAGCAGTTCTTC. Residues: CACGPPRHNEQFF. The rearrangement links TRBV4-2 to TRBJ2-1; the D is unclear. Germline V gives CDR1 LGHNA, CDR2 YNFKEQ. CDR3 size: 13 residues. The germline V and J ends were trimmed by 11 bases and 5 bases, with 16 bases remaining between them.

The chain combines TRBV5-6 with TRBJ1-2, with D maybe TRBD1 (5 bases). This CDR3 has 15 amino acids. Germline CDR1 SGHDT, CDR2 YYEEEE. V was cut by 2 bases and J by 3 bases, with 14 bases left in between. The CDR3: CASSLAQGLYYGYTF. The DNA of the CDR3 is TGTGCCAGCAGCTTAGCTCAGGGTCTTTACTATGGCTACACCTTC.

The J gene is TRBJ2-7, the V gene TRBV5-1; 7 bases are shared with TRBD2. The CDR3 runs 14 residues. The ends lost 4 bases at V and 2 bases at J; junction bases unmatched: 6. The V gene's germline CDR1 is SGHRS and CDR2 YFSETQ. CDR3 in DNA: TGCGCCAGCAGCCCCTCTAGCGGCCCCTACGAGCAGTACTTC. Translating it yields CASSPSSGPYEQYF. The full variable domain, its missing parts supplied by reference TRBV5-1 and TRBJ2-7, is KAGVTQTPRYLIKTRGQQVTLSCSPISGHRSVSWYQQTPGQGLQFLFEYFSETQRNKGNFPGRFSGRQFSNSRSEMNVSTLELGDSALYLCASSPSSGPYEQYFGPGTRLTVT.

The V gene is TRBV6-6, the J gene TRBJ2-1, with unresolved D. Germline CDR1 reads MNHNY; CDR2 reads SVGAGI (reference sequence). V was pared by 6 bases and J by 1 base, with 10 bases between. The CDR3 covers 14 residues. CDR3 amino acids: CASRNTDSYNEQFF. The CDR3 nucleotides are TGTGCCAGCAGGAATACAGATTCCTACAATGAGCAGTTCTTC.

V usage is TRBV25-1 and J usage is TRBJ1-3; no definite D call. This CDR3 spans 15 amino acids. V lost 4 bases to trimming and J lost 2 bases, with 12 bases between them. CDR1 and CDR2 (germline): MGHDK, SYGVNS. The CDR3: CASSAALGAGNTIYF. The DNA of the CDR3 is TGTGCCAGCAGTGCGGCTCTCGGGGCTGGAAACACCATATATTTT.